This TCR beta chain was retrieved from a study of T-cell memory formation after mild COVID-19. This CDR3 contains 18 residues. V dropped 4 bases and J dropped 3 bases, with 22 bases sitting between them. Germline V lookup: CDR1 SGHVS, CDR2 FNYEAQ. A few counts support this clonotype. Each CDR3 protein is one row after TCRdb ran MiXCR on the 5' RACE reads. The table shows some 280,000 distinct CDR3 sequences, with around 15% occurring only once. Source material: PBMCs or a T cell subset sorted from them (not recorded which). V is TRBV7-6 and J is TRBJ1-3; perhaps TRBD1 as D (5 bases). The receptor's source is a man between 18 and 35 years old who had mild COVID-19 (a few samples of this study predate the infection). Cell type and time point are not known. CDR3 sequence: CASSSQGFGARGGNTIYF. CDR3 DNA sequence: TGTGCCAGCAGCTCCCAGGGCTTTGGGGCGCGTGGTGGAAACACCATATATTTT.